This T cell receptor (beta chain) was captured by sequencing in a study of CD8 T cells in Susac syndrome (dated by TCRdb to between 2019 and 2020). Background for the entire study: Among the Susac syndrome patients who were sequenced, clinically active disease was present in more than five and clinical remission was observed in fewer than 10. At blood withdrawal, Susac syndrome patients were therapy-naive, treated with corticosteroids (with IVIg additionally given to some), or treated with IVIg alone. Repertoire sequencing was used to test whether CD8+ T cell activation and differentiation in Susac syndrome was antigen driven. CD8+ T cell repertoire clonality was compared between some 12 healthy donors, around 14 Susac syndrome patients and some 15 multiple sclerosis patients.

Peripheral blood CD8+ and CD4+ T cells from healthy donors, Susac syndrome patients and multiple sclerosis patients were profiled by high-throughput TCR beta sequencing. The Susac syndrome patients fulfilled recently defined diagnostic criteria for definite or probable disease. Bulk CD8+ and CD4+ T cells were purified by magnetic negative isolation, whereas CD8+ TEMRA cells were enriched by FACS. Blood was collected in EDTA tubes and processed within 24 hours, with PBMCs isolated through density gradient centrifugation. PBMCs destined for TCR sequencing were cryopreserved in liquid nitrogen and later thawed in a 37 °C water bath. The sorted or isolated CD4+, CD8+ and CD8+ TEMRA cells had a purity of 90% or higher. CDR1 and CDR2 were assigned from the germline V gene as MDHEN and SYDVKM. Relative to germline, V is 3 bases shorter and J is 4 bases shorter, with 9 bases between their ends. CDR3 length: 13 amino acids, cysteine to phenylalanine. Only the CDR3 DNA stays, 39 bases, in frame from base 1.

The sample holds one count of this clonotype. No cognate antigen has been identified for it. No qualities accompany the bases; no much larger clone lies one base away. One read amounts to weak evidence. Study-level results and caveats: CD8+ repertoires in Susac syndrome showed clonal expansion, which was highest in CD8+ TEMRA cells and was greater in clinically active patients than in remitting patients. The study acknowledged that relatively few individuals were included in the TCR sequencing and HLA analysis. Sixteen Susac-specific public clones were identified in the total CD8+ repertoire, and several Susac-specific public clones were identified in the CD8+ TEMRA repertoire.

RNA was extracted with the RNeasy kit and about 0.5 to 1 ug was reverse transcribed using random hexamers. TCR beta CDR3 regions were amplified with the immunoSEQ multiplex PCR assay covering 54 Vbeta and 13 Jbeta segments. Bias from PCR amplification was corrected by using a synthetic template baseline for primer optimization and for computational correction. From the authors' description of their analysis: Reads were annotated to V, D and J genes per IMGT and analyzed with immunoSEQ Analyzer, keeping only productive sequences. To calculate clonality, Shannon entropy was normalized by log2 of the number of productive unique sequences and then subtracted from one. For each patient and control, public and private clones were evaluated within the 100 most prevalent clones. Clones were defined as Susac-specific when absent from the healthy and MS cohorts, from some 1,100 published viral clones and from other ImmuneACCESS disease sequences. TCRdb reprocessed the public reads (quality trimming at Q25 with fastp, clone calling with MiXCR) and kept in-frame beta chains. Each CDR3 protein gets just one entry, which takes the most common genes and DNA from the rows behind it. TCRdb, not the original authors, processed these V and J calls. The sample profile shows roughly 100,000 distinct CDR3 sequences; 95% to 97% of them were found once. Jointly, the top ten make up about 0.68% of the sample.

This clonotype was sampled from a human donor with Susac syndrome. What was sequenced was CD8+ T cells from PBMCs. The sequence joins TRBV28 to TRBJ2-5; there is no confident call for the D gene. The CDR3 amino acid sequence is: CASSLRRVETQYF. The DNA sequence is given as TGTGCCAGCAGTTTGCGACGAGTAGAGACCCAGTACTTC.